The 7 T cell receptor beta chains below all came from one sample that was sequenced in a study of cytotoxic CD8 clonotypes in ibrutinib-treated CLL. Profiling relied on immunoSEQ multiplex PCR, and the TCRdb table lists in-frame clones only, not all of them. The table has 150,000 to 250,000 clones, around 70% seen once; the top ten hold about an eighth. Sample: PBMCs, taken after 24 months of ibrutinib treatment. The receptors were gathered from a human donor with chronic lymphocytic leukemia.

A single count supports this clone. The CDR3 here is CASSISGGSSYNEQFF. Written as DNA, the CDR3 is TGTGCCAGCAGCATTAGCGGGGGGAGCTCCTACAATGAGCAGTTCTTC. The chain uses TRBV5-4 and TRBJ2-1; 10 bases agree with TRBD2. From germline, CDR1 is SGHNT and CDR2 YYREEE (reference sequence). Unmatched junction bases numbered 4, after V lost 4 bases and J lost 0 bases. The CDR3 runs to 16 residues. Filled out from reference TRBV5-4 and TRBJ2-1, the complete variable domain reads ETGVTQSPTHLIKTRGQQVTLRCSSQSGHNTVSWYQQALGQGPQFIFQYYREEENGRGNFPPRFSGLQFPNYSSELNVNALELDDSALYLCASSISGGSSYNEQFFGPGTRLTVL.

This clone was seen only a few times. V usage is TRBV5-1 and J usage is TRBJ1-1; perhaps TRBD1 as D (5 bases). Trimming took off 1 base at V and 7 bases at J, with 11 bases between the two ends. Germline assignment: CDR1 SGHRS and CDR2 YFSETQ. This CDR3 has 13 residues. CDR3 region: CASSLRGGVEAFF. In DNA, the CDR3 is TGCGCCAGCAGCTTGCGTGGGGGAGTTGAAGCTTTCTTT.

This clone was detected only once. The gene calls are TRBV7-6 and TRBJ1-5; D is possibly TRBD1 (5 bases). This CDR3 is built from 14 residues. Germline CDR1 SGHVS, CDR2 FNYEAQ. V lost 1 base, J lost 2 bases, and 6 bases lay in between. CDR3 sequence (DNA): TGTGCCAGCAGCTTAGAACAGGGCAATCAGCCCCAGCATTTT. Encoded protein: CASSLEQGNQPQHF.

The chain uses TRBV28 and TRBJ2-3; 11 nucleotides align to TRBD1. The CDR3 consists of 15 residues. V lost 2 bases and J lost 3; bases outside the gene matches: 1. Germline V gene sequence: CDR1 MDHEN, CDR2 SYDVKM. The CDR3 spells CASSLGTGGTDTQYF. DNA for the CDR3: TGTGCCAGCAGTTTAGGGACAGGGGGGACAGATACGCAGTATTTT.

The chain recombines TRBV14 with TRBJ2-2; D may be TRBD2 (6 bases). The CDR3 loop spans 15 amino acids. The germline V gene has CDR1 SGHDN and CDR2 FVKESK. Trimming shortened V by 4 bases and J by 8 bases, and 17 bases separated the two germline ends. The CDR3 DNA reads TGTGCCAGCAGCCTCCGACTAGGAGCGATAGGGGAGCTGTTTTTT. It codes for CASSLRLGAIGELFF.

This clone has a handful of counts. The chain carries TRBV4-1 and TRBJ1-3; TRBD1 is a possible D gene (6 bases). The CDR3 totals 15 residues. Trimming took off 3 bases at V and 0 bases at J, with 9 bases between the two ends. Germline V lookup: CDR1 MGHRA, CDR2 YSYEKL. The CDR3 region has the DNA TGCGCCAGCAGCCACTCACAGGGCTCTGGAAACACCATATATTTT. Protein: CASSHSQGSGNTIYF.

Of note for this clone: Other DNA sequences in the sample encode the same CDR3. The gene calls are TRBV18 and TRBJ2-5; D gene uncertain. Trimming cost V 3 bases and J 5 bases, with 4 bases left between them. The CDR3 sequence is 11 residues long. Germline CDR1 reads KGHSH; CDR2 reads LQKENI. CDR3 sequence: CASSPEETQYF. DNA of the CDR3: TGTGCCAGCTCACCGGAGGAGACCCAGTACTTC. Variable domain in full (rest from reference TRBV18 and TRBJ2-5): NAGVMQNPRHLVRRRGQEARLRCSPMKGHSHVYWYRQLPEEGLKFMVYLQKENIIDESGMPKERFSAEFPKEGPSILRIQQVVRGDSAAYFCASSPEETQYFGPGTRLLVL.